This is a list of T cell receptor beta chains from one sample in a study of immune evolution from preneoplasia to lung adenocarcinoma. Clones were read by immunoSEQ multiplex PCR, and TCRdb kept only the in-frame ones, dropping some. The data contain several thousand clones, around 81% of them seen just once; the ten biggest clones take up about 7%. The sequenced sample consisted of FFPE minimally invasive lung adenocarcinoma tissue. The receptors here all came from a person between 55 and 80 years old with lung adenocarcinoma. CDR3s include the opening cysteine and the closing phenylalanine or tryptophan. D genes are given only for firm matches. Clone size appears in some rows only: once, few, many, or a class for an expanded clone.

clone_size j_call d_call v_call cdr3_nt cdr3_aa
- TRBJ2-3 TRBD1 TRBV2 TGTGCCGGACAGGGGGCGTTCACAGATACGCAGTATTTT CAGQGAFTDTQYF
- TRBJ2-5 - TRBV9 TGTGCCAGCAGCGTAGGAGGGGGAGAGGGTTTAGAGACCCAATACTTC CASSVGGGEGLETQYF
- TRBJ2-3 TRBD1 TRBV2 TGTGCCAGCAGTGAAAGGACAGGGTCAGATACGCAGTATTTT CASSERTGSDTQYF
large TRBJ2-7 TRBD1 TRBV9 TGTGCCAGCAGCGTACTCGCACAGGGGAATGACGAGCAGTACTTC CASSVLAQGNDEQYF
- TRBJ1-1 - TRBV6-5 TGTGCCAGCAGATTACCGGGAGCGAACACTGAAGCTTTCTTT CASRLPGANTEAFF
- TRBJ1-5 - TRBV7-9 TGTGCCAGCAGCCAGGACAGTTCTAATCAGCCCCAGCATTTT CASSQDSSNQPQHF
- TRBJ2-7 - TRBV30 TGTGCCTGGAGTGTAAGTGCAGCCTACGAGCAGTACTTC CAWSVSAAYEQYF
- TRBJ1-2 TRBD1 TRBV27 TGTGCCAGCAGTCGGGGGGACAGGGGATATGGCTACACCTTC CASSRGDRGYGYTF
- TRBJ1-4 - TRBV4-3 TGCGCCAGCAGCCAAGAATGGGCTGGGGTTTACGAAAAACTGTTTTTT CASSQEWAGVYEKLFF
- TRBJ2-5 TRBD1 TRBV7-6 TGTGCCAGCAGCTTAAGGTCAGGGGGAGAGACCCAGTACTTC CASSLRSGGETQYF
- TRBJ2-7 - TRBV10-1 TGCGCCAGCAGTGGGCCCGTGAACGAGCAGTACTTC CASSGPVNEQYF
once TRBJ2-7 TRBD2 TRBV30 TGTGCCTGGAGTGTAGGGGGAGCGGGAGCTTACGAGCAGTACTTC CAWSVGGAGAYEQYF
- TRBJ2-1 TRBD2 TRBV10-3 TGTGCCATCGGCCCTTTAGCGGGAGAAGCTTACAATGAGCAGTTCTTC CAIGPLAGEAYNEQFF
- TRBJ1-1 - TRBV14 TGTGCCAGCAGCCAATTACTACAGGGTATGGCTTTCTTT CASSQLLQGMAFF
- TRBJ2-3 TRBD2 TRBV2 TGTGCCAGCAGCGTAGCGGGAGTAACAGATACGCAGTATTTT CASSVAGVTDTQYF
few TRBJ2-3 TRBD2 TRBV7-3 TGTGCCAGCAGCCGGTCGGGTAGCGGGATAACAGATACGCAGTATTTT CASSRSGSGITDTQYF
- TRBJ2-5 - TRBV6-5 TGTGCCAGCAAGACGGCCGGAGAGACCCAGTACTTC CASKTAGETQYF
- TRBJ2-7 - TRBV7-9 TGTGCCAGCAGCTTTTCTCCTTCTTATGGGGACTCCTACGAGCAGTACTTC CASSFSPSYGDSYEQYF
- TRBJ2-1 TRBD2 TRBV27 TGTGCCAGCAGTTTACTGACTAGCGGGAGGGTGAATGAGCAGTTCTTC CASSLLTSGRVNEQFF
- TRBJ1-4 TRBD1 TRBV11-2 TGTGCCAGCAGCGCCGCAGGGGGCGCGAAGATGTTTTTT CASSAAGGAKMFF
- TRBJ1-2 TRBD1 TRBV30 TGTGCCTGGAGTCCCAGGGGGCTGGGCTACACCTTC CAWSPRGLGYTF
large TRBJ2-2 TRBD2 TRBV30 TGTGCCTGGGTTGGGACTAGCGGGATAGCCGGGGAGCTGTTTTTT CAWVGTSGIAGELFF
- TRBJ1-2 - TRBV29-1 TGCAGCGTTAAGACAGTCCGTAACTATGGCTACACCTTC CSVKTVRNYGYTF
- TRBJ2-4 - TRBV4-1 TGCGCCAGTGCCCCGGGCCCCGCCAAAAACATTCAGTACTTC CASAPGPAKNIQYF